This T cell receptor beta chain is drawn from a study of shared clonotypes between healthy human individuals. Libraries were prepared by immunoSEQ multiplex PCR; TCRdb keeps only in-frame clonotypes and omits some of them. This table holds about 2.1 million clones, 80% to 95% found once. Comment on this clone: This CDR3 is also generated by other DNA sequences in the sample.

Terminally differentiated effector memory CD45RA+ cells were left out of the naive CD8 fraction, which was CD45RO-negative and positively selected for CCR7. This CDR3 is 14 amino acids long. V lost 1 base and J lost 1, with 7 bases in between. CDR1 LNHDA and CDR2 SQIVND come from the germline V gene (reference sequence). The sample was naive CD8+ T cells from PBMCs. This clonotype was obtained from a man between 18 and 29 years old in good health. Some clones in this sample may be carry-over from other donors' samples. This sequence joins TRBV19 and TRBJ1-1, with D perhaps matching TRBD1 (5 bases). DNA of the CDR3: TGTGCCAGTAGTATAGTTGGGGGGAACACTGAAGCTTTCTTT. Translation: CASSIVGGNTEAFF.